This TCR beta chain is drawn from a study of vaccination and CD4 T cells after COVID-19. On this clonotype: Its matching antigen is unknown.

Treatment in this sample: approximately 9-day PBMC culture with coronavirus spike peptide pools or control peptides (ViraFEST assay). An unexposed donor provided the CD4+ T cells, which were collected before the COVID-19 pandemic (2011-2018). Trimming pared 5 bases from V and 4 bases from J, leaving 15 bases between. The CDR3 totals 15 residues. Per the germline V gene, CDR1 is SGHTA and CDR2 is FQGNSA. Cultured CD4+ T-cell DNA underwent Oncomine TCR Beta short-read sequencing. From CD4+ T cells that had been cultured, genomic DNA was extracted. MiXCR, applied by TCRdb to the PCR reads, yields one record per CDR3 protein. The table has 7,000 to 9,500 distinct CDR3 sequences, roughly 30% seen once; the top ten hold roughly an eighth.

Sequenced material: CD4+ T cells from blood, cultured in vitro. The V call is TRBV7-2, the J call TRBJ1-5; D call uncertain. This receptor was identified in a human donor in good health. This CDR3 reads CASSRRPSSNQPQHF. The CDR3 nucleotides read TGTGCCAGCAGCCGTAGACCGAGCTCTAATCAGCCCCAGCATTTT.